One and the same sample provided the 27 T cell receptor beta chains below, sequenced in a study of blood T cell repertoires in COVID-19. TCRdb keeps only in-frame clones here, not all; method: immunoSEQ multiplex PCR. The sample includes about 200,000 clones, roughly 83% of them seen just once. The source material was PBMCs or T cells enriched from blood (not recorded which). Receptors were obtained from a man between 40 and 49 years old with acute COVID-19.

The V call is TRBV27, the J call TRBJ2-5, with D perhaps matching TRBD2 (6 bases). Trimming took 5 bases from V and 5 from J, leaving 9 bases between them. This CDR3 spans 12 amino acids. Germline values: CDR1 MNHEY, CDR2 SMNVEV (reference sequence). The CDR3 region has the DNA TGTGCCAGCAGTCCTGGGGGGGAGACCCAGTACTTC. Translated, it gives CASSPGGETQYF.

J is TRBJ2-1 and V is TRBV5-4; 9 bases are shared with TRBD1. The CDR3 length is 15 residues. Trimming took 4 bases from V and 3 from J; bases not matched to a gene: 5. Germline CDR1 is SGHNT and CDR2 is YYREEE (reference sequence). The CDR3 sequence is CASSGQGNNYNEQFF. The CDR3 DNA is TGTGCCAGCAGCGGACAGGGGAACAACTACAATGAGCAGTTCTTC.

This chain's CDR3 is CASSSPFSGNTIYF. CDR3 sequence (DNA): TGTGCCAGCAGCTCCCCCTTCTCTGGAAACACCATATATTTT. The chain links TRBV7-2 to TRBJ1-3; D ambiguous. V was cut by 4 bases and J by 0 bases, with 7 bases left in between. Germline V gives CDR1 SGHTA, CDR2 FQGNSA. CDR3 length equals 14 residues. Full variable domain (rest looked up from reference TRBV7-2 and TRBJ1-3): GAGVSQSPSNKVTEKGKDVELRCDPISGHTALYWYRQSLGQGLEFLIYFQGNSAPDKSGLPSDRFSAERTGGSVSTLTIQRTQQEDSAVYLCASSSPFSGNTIYFGEGSWLTVV.

The V gene is TRBV7-9, the J gene TRBJ2-2; D unclear. Per germline, CDR1 SEHNR and CDR2 FQNEAQ (reference sequence). Trimming stripped 7 bases from V and 0 bases from J, with 12 bases between. The CDR3 sequence is 15 residues long. The CDR3 sequence: CASTPPSANTGELFF. CDR3 coding DNA: TGTGCCAGCACCCCTCCGTCAGCGAACACCGGGGAGCTGTTTTTT.

The gene calls are TRBV24-1 and TRBJ2-1, with D possibly matching TRBD2 (5 bases). Germline V gene data show CDR1 as KGHDR and CDR2 as SFDVKD. The CDR3 has 15 residues. Trimming removed 2 bases from V and 0 bases from J, with 7 bases in between. The CDR3 region is CATSDSGSSYNEQFF. The CDR3 nucleotides read TGTGCCACCAGTGATTCGGGGAGCTCCTACAATGAGCAGTTCTTC.

This sequence joins TRBV30 and TRBJ1-5, with TRBD1 matching over 7 bases. With 3 bases clipped from V and 6 bases from J, the junction kept 8 bases outside the gene matches. Germline V lookup: CDR1 GTSNPN, CDR2 SVGIG (reference sequence). There are 14 residues in the CDR3. CDR3 loop: CAWRVDRDGQPQHF. The CDR3 coding sequence is TGTGCCTGGAGGGTAGACAGGGATGGTCAGCCCCAGCATTTT.

The V call is TRBV3-1 (or the pseudogene TRBV3-2), the J call TRBJ1-1; D is possibly TRBD1 (6 bases). The length of the CDR3 is 12 residues. Germline V gene lookup returns CDR1 LGHDT and CDR2 YNNKEL (reference sequence). Trimming removed 10 bases at V and 7 bases at J, with 16 bases between. As DNA, the CDR3 is TGTGCCACTTCCTTACAGGGCTATGAAGCTTTCTTT. Protein product: CATSLQGYEAFF.

In the case of this clone: Additional DNA sequences in this sample encode the identical CDR3. The gene calls are TRBV5-1 and TRBJ2-7; unclear D gene. V was pared by 3 bases and J by 5 bases, with 15 bases between. Germline values: CDR1 SGHRS, CDR2 YFSETQ. This CDR3 spans 14 amino acids. CDR3 DNA sequence: TGCGCCAGCAGCTCCCCTCAGGCAGGCGACGAGCAGTACTTC. This sequence encodes CASSSPQAGDEQYF.

In its sample, this clone was seen once. The chain joins TRBV9 to TRBJ2-7, with a tentative D call TRBD1 (6 bases). V lost 1 base and J lost 3, with 20 bases in between. Germline V gene sequence: CDR1 SGDLS, CDR2 YYNGEE. CDR3 length: 17 amino acids. CDR3 sequence (DNA): TGTGCCAGCAGCGTACCATTTGAGGCCAGGGGAAGCTACGAGCAGTACTTC. Translation: CASSVPFEARGSYEQYF.

As regards this clone: The same CDR3 can be traced to other DNA sequences in this sample. This chain connects TRBV21-1 to TRBJ2-6; TRBD1 is the table's D call, not checked against the DNA. TRBV21-1 is flagged as a pseudogene. The CDR3 covers 13 residues. In nucleotides, the CDR3 is TGTGCCAGCAGAGGGGTTGGGGCCAACGTCCTGACTTTC. Translation: CASRGVGANVLTF.

The rearrangement uses TRBV11-2 and TRBJ1-1, with D perhaps TRBD1 (6 bases). The germline CDR1 and CDR2 sequences are SGHAT and FQNNGV. The V gene lost 4 bases and the J gene lost 4 bases, with 13 bases spanning the gap. This CDR3 has 14 residues. The CDR3: CASSSFDRPTEAFF. CDR3 nucleotides: TGTGCCAGCAGCTCATTTGACAGGCCCACTGAAGCTTTCTTT.

This clone was seen once. The chain uses TRBV4-3 and TRBJ2-7, with TRBD2 matching over 7 bases. Trimming removed 3 bases from V and 3 bases from J; junction bases left unmatched: 2. This CDR3 comprises 13 residues. Germline lookup yields CDR1 LGHNA and CDR2 YSLEER. The CDR3 spells CASSHPGGYEQYF. The CDR3 nucleotides read TGCGCCAGCAGCCACCCGGGAGGCTACGAGCAGTACTTC.

The chain recombines TRBV5-1 with TRBJ2-1; 10 positions agree with TRBD2. Germline V gene sequence: CDR1 SGHRS, CDR2 YFSETQ. The CDR3 spans 13 residues. V gave up 7 bases and J gave up 10 bases; unmatched junction bases: 8. The CDR3 nucleotides read TGCGCCAGCGGCGGACTAGCGGTAAACGAGCAGTTCTTC. It translates to CASGGLAVNEQFF.

This CDR3 reads CASSSRRTSSSETQYF. The DNA of the CDR3 is TGTGCCAGCAGCTCAAGACGGACATCGTCCAGCGAGACCCAGTACTTC. The genes are TRBV5-4 and TRBJ2-5; D is possibly TRBD1 (5 bases). The CDR3 is 16 residues long. CDR1 and CDR2 from the germline V gene are SGHNT and YYREEE (reference sequence). V lost 3 bases and J 5 bases, leaving 20 bases between the germline ends.

The chain has TRBV7-2 and TRBJ2-1; the match to TRBD2 covers 13 bases. The CDR3 totals 14 residues. CDR1 SGHTA and CDR2 FQGNSA come from the germline V gene. Trimming cost V 10 bases and J 7 bases; bases outside gene matches: 7. The DNA for the CDR3 is TGTGCCAAAAGCTCGGGACTAGCGGGAAATGAGCAGTTCTTC. Translating gives CAKSSGLAGNEQFF.

In nucleotides, the CDR3 is TGTGCCAGCTTCGCCGGTGACGGGAGAGGATTGGGAGAGACCCAGTACTTC. The encoded protein is CASFAGDGRGLGETQYF. This chain connects TRBV2 to TRBJ2-5; tentatively, D is TRBD2 (6 bases). The CDR3 sequence is 17 residues long. The germline gives CDR1 SNHLY, CDR2 FYNNEI. V gave up 8 bases and J gave up 4 bases, with 26 bases separating them.

This chain connects TRBV11-3 to TRBJ2-1; 12 nucleotides agree with TRBD2. There are 15 residues in the CDR3. Germline V gives CDR1 SGHNT, CDR2 YENEEA. The J segment lost 5 bases and the V segment lost 5 bases, leaving 4 bases of the junction unmatched. This CDR3 is CASSHLAGGHNEQFF. The CDR3 DNA sequence: TGTGCCAGCAGCCACCTAGCGGGAGGGCACAATGAGCAGTTCTTC.

The genes are TRBV6-2 or TRBV6-3 and TRBJ1-2, with TRBD1 matching 9 bases. Losses at the gene ends were 4 bases for V and 3 bases for J; bases not matched to a gene: 6. From germline, CDR1 is MNHEY and CDR2 SVGEGT. CDR3 size: 15 residues. The CDR3 reads CASSLDRGADYGYTF. Written as DNA, the CDR3 is TGTGCCAGCAGTTTGGACAGGGGCGCAGACTATGGCTACACCTTC.

This clone was picked up a small number of times. The chain recombines TRBV19 with TRBJ1-2; TRBD1 aligns across 7 bases. CDR3 length equals 15 residues. Germline V gene data show CDR1 as LNHDA and CDR2 as SQIVND (reference sequence). J was trimmed by 7 bases and V by 6 bases; bases with no gene match: 14. The CDR3 is CASRSTGLQRGGYTF. The CDR3 DNA is TGTGCCAGTAGGTCGACAGGGCTACAAAGGGGTGGCTACACCTTC.

The genes are TRBV2 and TRBJ1-5; 9 bases fit TRBD1. Germline trimming cut 7 bases from V and 6 bases from J; bases unmatched to any gene: 7. CDR1 is SNHLY and CDR2 is FYNNEI in the germline V gene. The CDR3 is made up of 14 amino acids. The CDR3 sequence: CASNSGTGFQPQHF. The DNA of the CDR3 is TGTGCCAGCAATTCCGGGACAGGGTTTCAGCCCCAGCATTTT.

The chain has TRBV11-1 and TRBJ1-3, with TRBD1 identical over 7 bases. Germline lookup yields CDR1 SGHAT and CDR2 FQDESV (reference sequence). Losses at the gene ends were 6 bases for V and 4 bases for J; bases not matched to a gene: 6. The CDR3 sequence is 14 residues long. Written as DNA, the CDR3 is TGTGCCAGCAGGACCAGGGGGTCCGGAAACACCATATATTTT. Its protein product is CASRTRGSGNTIYF.

The V call is TRBV15, the J call TRBJ1-2; D is unresolved. The CDR3 is made up of 14 amino acids. Germline V lookup: CDR1 LNHNV, CDR2 YYDKDF (reference sequence). V dropped 0 bases and J dropped 4 bases, with 9 bases sitting between them. The CDR3 reads CATSRDADGYGYTF. CDR3 nucleotide sequence: TGTGCCACCAGCAGAGATGCGGATGGCTATGGCTACACCTTC. Using reference TRBV15 and TRBJ1-2 for the parts outside the CDR3, the full variable domain is DAMVIQNPRYQVTQFGKPVTLSCSQTLNHNVMYWYQQKSSQAPKLLFHYYDKDFNNEADTPDNFQSRRPNTSFCFLDIRSPGLGDTAMYLCATSRDADGYGYTFGSGTRLTVV.

This clone appeared a single time. V is TRBV30 and J is TRBJ2-3; D is ambiguous. The length of the CDR3 is 13 residues. Germline CDR1 and CDR2: GTSNPN and SVGIG (reference sequence). With 1 base removed from V and 7 bases from J, the gap between germline ends came to 12 bases. The CDR3 region is CAWSALKPYTQYF. Written as DNA, the CDR3 is TGTGCCTGGAGTGCCCTCAAGCCATATACGCAGTATTTT.

This chain connects TRBV7-8 to TRBJ1-1; D may be TRBD1 (5 bases). V shed 1 base and J shed 0 bases, with 12 bases lying between them. CDR1 SGHVS and CDR2 FQNEAQ come from the germline V gene. This CDR3 has 16 amino acids. The CDR3 is CASSLVRQHLNTEAFF. The CDR3 bases are TGTGCCAGCAGCTTAGTTCGACAGCATTTGAACACTGAAGCTTTCTTT.

The chain recombines TRBV5-4 with TRBJ2-7; 7 positions match TRBD2. J was trimmed by 4 bases and V by 1 base; bases with no gene match: 2. Germline CDR1 SGHNT, CDR2 YYREEE (reference sequence). The length of the CDR3 is 13 residues. CDR3 protein: CASSLSAGYEQYF. The CDR3 coding sequence is TGTGCCAGCAGCTTGTCAGCGGGATACGAGCAGTACTTC.

This chain connects TRBV9 to TRBJ2-7; D possibly corresponds to TRBD2 (6 bases). The CDR3 loop spans 13 amino acids. Germline V gene sequence: CDR1 SGDLS, CDR2 YYNGEE. V lost 0 bases to trimming and J lost 6 bases, with 10 bases between them. CDR3 protein: CASSVESGVEQYF. CDR3 in DNA: TGTGCCAGCAGCGTAGAATCGGGGGTCGAGCAGTACTTC. Variable domain in full (rest from reference TRBV9 and TRBJ2-7): DSGVTQTPKHLITATGQRVTLRCSPRSGDLSVYWYQQSLDQGLQFLIQYYNGEERAKGNILERFSAQQFPDLHSELNLSSLELGDSALYFCASSVESGVEQYFGPGTRLTVT.

CDR3: CAWSQIAASSYNEQFF. The CDR3 DNA sequence: TGTGCCTGGAGCCAAATAGCGGCAAGCTCCTACAATGAGCAGTTCTTC. V usage is TRBV30 and J usage is TRBJ2-1, with TRBD2 as a possible D gene (6 bases). This CDR3 spans 16 amino acids. The V end lost 3 bases, the J end lost 0 bases, and 15 bases lay between the germline ends. Germline V lookup: CDR1 GTSNPN, CDR2 SVGIG (reference sequence).